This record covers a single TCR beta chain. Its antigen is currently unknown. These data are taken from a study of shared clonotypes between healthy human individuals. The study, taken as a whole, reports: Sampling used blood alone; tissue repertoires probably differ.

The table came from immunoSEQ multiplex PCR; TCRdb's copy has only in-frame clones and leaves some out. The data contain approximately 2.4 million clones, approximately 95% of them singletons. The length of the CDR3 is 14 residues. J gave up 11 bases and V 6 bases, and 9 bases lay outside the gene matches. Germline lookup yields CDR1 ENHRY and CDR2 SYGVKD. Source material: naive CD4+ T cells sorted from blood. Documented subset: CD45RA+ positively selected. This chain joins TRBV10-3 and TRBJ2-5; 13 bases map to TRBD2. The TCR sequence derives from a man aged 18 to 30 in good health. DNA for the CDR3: TGTGCCATCAGCCGTGGGACTAGCGGGGACGGGCAGTACTTC. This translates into CAISRGTSGDGQYF.